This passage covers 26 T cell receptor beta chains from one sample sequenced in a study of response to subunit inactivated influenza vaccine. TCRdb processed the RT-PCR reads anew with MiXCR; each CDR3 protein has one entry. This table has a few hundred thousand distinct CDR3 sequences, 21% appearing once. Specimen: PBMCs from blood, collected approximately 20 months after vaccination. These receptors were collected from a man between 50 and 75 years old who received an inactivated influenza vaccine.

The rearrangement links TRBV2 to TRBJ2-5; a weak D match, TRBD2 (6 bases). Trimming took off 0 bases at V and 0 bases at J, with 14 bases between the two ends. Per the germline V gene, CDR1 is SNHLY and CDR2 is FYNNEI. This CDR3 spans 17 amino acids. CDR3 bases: TGTGCCAGCAGTGAAGCGGGACTCGGATGGTACCAAGAGACCCAGTACTTC. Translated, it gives CASSEAGLGWYQETQYF.

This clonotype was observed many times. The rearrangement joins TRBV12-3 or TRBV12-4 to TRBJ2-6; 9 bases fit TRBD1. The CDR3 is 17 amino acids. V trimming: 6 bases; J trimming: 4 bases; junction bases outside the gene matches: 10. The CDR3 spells CASRSGQGLSGANVLTF. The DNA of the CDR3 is TGTGCCAGCAGGTCGGGACAGGGACTTTCCGGGGCCAACGTCCTGACTTTC.

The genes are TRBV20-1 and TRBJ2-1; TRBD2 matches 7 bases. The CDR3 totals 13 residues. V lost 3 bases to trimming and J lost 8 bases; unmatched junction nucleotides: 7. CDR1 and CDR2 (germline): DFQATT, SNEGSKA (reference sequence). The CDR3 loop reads CSARTSPFDEQFF. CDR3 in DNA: TGCAGTGCTAGGACTAGCCCATTCGATGAGCAGTTCTTC.

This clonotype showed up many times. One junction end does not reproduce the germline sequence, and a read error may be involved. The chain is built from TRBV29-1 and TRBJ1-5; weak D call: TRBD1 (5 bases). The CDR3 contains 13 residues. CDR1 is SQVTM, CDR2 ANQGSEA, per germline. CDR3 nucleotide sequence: TGCAGCGTTAAAGACAGTGGCAATCAGCCCCAGCATTTT. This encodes CSVKDSGNQPQHF. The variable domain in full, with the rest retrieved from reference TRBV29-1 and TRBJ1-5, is SAVISQKPSRDICQRGTSLTIQCQVDSQVTMMFWYRQQPGQSLTLIATANQGSEATYESGFVIDKFPISRPNLTFSTLTVSNMSPEDSSIYLCSVKDSGNQPQHFGDGTRLSIL.

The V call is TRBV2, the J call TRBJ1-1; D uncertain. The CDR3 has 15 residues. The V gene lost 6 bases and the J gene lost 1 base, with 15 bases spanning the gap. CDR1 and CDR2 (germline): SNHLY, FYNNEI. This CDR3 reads CASSGPARPNTEAFF. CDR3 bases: TGTGCCAGCAGCGGGCCTGCCAGGCCGAACACTGAAGCTTTCTTT.

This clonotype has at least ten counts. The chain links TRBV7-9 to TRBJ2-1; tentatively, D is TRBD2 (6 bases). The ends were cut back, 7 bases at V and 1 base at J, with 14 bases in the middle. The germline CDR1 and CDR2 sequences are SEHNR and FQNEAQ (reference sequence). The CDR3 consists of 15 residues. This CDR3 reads CASIRRETSYNEQFF. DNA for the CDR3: TGTGCCAGCATCCGACGGGAGACGTCCTACAATGAGCAGTTCTTC.

The CDR3 nucleotides read TGTGCCAGCAGTTACAGGGTCATGAACACTGAAGCTTTCTTT. Translated: CASSYRVMNTEAFF. V is TRBV27 and J is TRBJ1-1; tentative D call: TRBD1 (6 bases). Trimming took 4 bases from V and 0 from J, leaving 9 bases between them. CDR3 size: 14 residues. CDR1 is MNHEY, CDR2 SMNVEV, per germline (reference sequence).

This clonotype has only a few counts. CDR3 residues: CSALADNSVTDTQYF. The CDR3 DNA sequence: TGCAGTGCTTTAGCCGATAACTCAGTAACAGATACGCAGTATTTT. V and J are TRBV20-1 and TRBJ2-3; D uncertain. Trimming took off 5 bases at V and 3 bases at J, with 18 bases between the two ends. The length of the CDR3 is 15 residues. Germline V CDR1 and CDR2: DFQATT, SNEGSKA (reference sequence).

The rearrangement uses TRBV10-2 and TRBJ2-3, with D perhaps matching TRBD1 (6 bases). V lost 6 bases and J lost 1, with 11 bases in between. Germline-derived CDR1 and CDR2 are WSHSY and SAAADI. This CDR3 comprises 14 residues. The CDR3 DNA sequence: TGCGCCAGCAGGTGGACAGAGGGCACAGATACGCAGTATTTT. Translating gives CASRWTEGTDTQYF.

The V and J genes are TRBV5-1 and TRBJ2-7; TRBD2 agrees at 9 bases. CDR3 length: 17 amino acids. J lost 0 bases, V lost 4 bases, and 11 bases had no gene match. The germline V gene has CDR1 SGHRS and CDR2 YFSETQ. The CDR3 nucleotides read TGCGCCAGCAGCCGTACCGTTAGCGGGGGAAGCTCCTACGAGCAGTACTTC. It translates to CASSRTVSGGSSYEQYF.

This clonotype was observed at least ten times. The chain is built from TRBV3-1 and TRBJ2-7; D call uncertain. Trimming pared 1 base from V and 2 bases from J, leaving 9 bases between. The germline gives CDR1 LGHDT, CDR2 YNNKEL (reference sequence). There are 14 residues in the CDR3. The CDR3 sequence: CASSQVPLAYEQYF. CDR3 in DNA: TGTGCCAGCAGCCAAGTCCCCCTGGCCTACGAGCAGTACTTC.

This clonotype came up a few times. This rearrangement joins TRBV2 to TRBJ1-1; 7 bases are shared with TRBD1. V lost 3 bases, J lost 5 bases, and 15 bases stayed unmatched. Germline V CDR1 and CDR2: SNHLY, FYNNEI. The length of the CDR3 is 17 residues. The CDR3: CASSDPLRWRGRTEAFF. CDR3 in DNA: TGTGCCAGCAGTGACCCCCTGCGGTGGAGGGGGCGTACTGAAGCTTTCTTT. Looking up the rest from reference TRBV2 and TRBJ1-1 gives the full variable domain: EPEVTQTPSHQVTQMGQEVILRCVPISNHLYFYWYRQILGQKVEFLVSFYNNEISEKSEIFDDQFSVERPDGSNFTLKIRSTKLEDSAMYFCASSDPLRWRGRTEAFFGQGTRLTVV.

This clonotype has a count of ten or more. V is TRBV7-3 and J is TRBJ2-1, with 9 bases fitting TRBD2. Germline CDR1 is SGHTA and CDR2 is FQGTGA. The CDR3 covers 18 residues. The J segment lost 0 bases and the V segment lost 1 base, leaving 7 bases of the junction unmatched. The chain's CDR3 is CASSLRAGGGLSYNEQFF. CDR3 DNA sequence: TGTGCCAGCAGCTTAAGGGCGGGAGGGGGTCTCTCCTACAATGAGCAGTTCTTC.

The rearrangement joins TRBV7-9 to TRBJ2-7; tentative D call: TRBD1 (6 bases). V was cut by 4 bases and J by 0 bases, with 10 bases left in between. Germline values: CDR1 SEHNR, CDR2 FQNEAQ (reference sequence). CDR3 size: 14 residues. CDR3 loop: CASSYLTGSYEQYF. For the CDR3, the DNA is TGTGCCAGCAGCTATCTGACAGGCTCCTACGAGCAGTACTTC. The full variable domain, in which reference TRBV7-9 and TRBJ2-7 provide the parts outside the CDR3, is DTGVSQNPRHKITKRGQNVTFRCDPISEHNRLYWYRQTLGQGPEFLTYFQNEAQLEKSRLLSDRFSAERPKGSFSTLEIQRTEQGDSAMYLCASSYLTGSYEQYFGPGTRLTVT.

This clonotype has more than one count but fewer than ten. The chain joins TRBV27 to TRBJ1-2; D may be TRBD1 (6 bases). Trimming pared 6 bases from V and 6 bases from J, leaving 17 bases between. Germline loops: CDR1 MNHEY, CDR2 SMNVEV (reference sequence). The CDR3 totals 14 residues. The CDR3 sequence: CASSLRGRGDGYTF. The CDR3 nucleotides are TGTGCCAGCAGCTTACGGGGCAGGGGAGATGGCTACACCTTC.

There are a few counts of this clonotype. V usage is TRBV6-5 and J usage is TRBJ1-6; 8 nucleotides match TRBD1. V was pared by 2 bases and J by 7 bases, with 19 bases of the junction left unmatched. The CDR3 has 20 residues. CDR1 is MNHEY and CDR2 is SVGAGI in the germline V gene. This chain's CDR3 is CASSYATGTGPRRSNSPLHF. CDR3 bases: TGTGCCAGCAGTTACGCCACCGGGACAGGACCTAGGCGGTCAAATTCACCCCTCCACTTT.

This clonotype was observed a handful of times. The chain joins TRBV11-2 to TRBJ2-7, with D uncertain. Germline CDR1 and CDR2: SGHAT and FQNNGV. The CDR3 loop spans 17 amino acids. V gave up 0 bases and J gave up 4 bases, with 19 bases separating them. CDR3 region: CASSLEFWDRSLYEQYF. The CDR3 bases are TGTGCCAGCAGCTTAGAGTTCTGGGATCGGTCCCTTTACGAGCAGTACTTC.

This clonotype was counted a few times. CDR3: CSVRRQNTEAFF. CDR3 DNA sequence: TGCAGTGTTCGGCGCCAAAACACTGAAGCTTTCTTT. The chain recombines TRBV20-1 with TRBJ1-1; D not resolved. The CDR3 contains 12 residues. Germline lookup yields CDR1 DFQATT and CDR2 SNEGSKA (reference sequence). The V end lost 7 bases, the J end lost 2 bases, and 11 bases lay between the germline ends.

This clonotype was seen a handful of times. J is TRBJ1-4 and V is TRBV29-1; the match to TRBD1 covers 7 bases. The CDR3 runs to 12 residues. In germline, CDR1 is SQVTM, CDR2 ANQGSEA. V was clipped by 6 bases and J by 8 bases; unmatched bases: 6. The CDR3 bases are TGCAGCGTCTCTTCGGGACAGGAAAAACTGTTTTTT. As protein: CSVSSGQEKLFF.

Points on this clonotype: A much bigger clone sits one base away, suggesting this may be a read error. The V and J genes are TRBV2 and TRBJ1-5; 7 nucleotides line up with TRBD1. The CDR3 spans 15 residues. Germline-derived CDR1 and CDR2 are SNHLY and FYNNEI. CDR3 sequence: CASSGRTGGNQAQHF. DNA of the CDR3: TGTGCCAGCAGCGGGCGGACAGGCGGCAATCAGGCCCAGCATTTT.

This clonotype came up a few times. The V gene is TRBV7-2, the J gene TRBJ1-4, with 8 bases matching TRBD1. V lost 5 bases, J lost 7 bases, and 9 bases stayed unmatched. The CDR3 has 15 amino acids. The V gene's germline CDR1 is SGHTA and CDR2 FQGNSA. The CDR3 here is CASSGDRGRREKLFF. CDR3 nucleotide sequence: TGTGCCAGCAGCGGAGACAGGGGTAGACGTGAAAAACTGTTTTTT.

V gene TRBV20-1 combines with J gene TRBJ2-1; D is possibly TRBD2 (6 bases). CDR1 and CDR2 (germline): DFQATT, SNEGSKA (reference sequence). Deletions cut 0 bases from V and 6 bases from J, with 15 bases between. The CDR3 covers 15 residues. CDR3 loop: CSARDGTWGGNEQFF. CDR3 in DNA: TGCAGTGCTAGAGACGGGACTTGGGGAGGCAATGAGCAGTTCTTC.

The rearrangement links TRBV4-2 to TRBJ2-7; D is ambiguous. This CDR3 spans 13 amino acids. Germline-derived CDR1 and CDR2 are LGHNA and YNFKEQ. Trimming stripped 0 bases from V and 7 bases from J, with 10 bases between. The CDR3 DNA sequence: TGTGCCAGCAGCCAAGATTGGCTTGGGGAGCAGTACTTC. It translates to CASSQDWLGEQYF.

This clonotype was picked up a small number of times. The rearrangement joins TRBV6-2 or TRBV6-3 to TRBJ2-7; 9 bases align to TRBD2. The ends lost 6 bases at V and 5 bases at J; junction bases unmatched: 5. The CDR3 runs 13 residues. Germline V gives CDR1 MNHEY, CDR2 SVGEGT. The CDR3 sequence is CASSSGTSNEQYF. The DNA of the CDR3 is TGTGCCAGCAGCTCCGGGACTAGCAACGAGCAGTACTTC.

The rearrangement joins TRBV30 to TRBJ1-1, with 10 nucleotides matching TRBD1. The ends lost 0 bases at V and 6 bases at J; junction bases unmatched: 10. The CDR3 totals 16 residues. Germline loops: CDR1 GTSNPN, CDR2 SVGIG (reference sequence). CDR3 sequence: CAWSVWGGQGVSEAFF. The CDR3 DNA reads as TGTGCCTGGAGTGTCTGGGGTGGACAGGGGGTCTCTGAAGCTTTCTTT.

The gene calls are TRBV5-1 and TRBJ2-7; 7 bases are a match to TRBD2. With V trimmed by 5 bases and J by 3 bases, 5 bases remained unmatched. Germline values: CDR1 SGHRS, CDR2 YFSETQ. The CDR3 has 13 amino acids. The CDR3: CASRGGSVYEQYF. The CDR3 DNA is TGCGCCAGCAGGGGCGGGAGTGTCTACGAGCAGTACTTC.